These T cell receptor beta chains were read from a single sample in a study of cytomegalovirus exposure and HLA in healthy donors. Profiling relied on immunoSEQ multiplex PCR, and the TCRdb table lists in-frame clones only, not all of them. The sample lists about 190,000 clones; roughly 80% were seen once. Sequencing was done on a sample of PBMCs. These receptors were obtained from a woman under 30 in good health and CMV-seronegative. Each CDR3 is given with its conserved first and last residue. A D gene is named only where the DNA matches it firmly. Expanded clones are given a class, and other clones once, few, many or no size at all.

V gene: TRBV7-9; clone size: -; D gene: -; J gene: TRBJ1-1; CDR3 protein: CASSEYRVEAFF; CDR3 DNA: TGTGCCAGCAGCGAATACAGGGTTGAAGCTTTCTTT
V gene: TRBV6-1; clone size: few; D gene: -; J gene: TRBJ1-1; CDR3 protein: CASWGGRMNTEAFF; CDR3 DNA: TGTGCCAGCTGGGGGGGTAGGATGAACACTGAAGCTTTCTTT
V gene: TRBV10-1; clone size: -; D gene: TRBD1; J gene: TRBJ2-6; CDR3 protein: CARLGGTGDSGANVLTF; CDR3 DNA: TGCGCCAGATTGGGGGGGACAGGGGACTCTGGGGCCAACGTCCTGACTTTC
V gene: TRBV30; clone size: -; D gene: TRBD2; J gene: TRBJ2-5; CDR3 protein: CAWTGGQETQYF; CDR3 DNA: TGTGCCTGGACGGGAGGACAAGAGACCCAGTACTTC
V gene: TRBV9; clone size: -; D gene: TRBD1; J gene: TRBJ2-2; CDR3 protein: CASSTGGNTGELFF; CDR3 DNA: TGTGCCAGCAGCACAGGGGGTAACACCGGGGAGCTGTTTTTT
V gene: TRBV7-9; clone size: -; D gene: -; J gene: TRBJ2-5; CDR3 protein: CASSQGEEQETQYF; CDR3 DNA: TGTGCCAGCAGCCAGGGCGAGGAACAAGAGACCCAGTACTTC
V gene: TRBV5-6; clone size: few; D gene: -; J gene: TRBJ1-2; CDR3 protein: CASSLGGPTGWGYTF; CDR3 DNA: TGTGCCAGCAGCTTGGGGGGGCCGACAGGTTGGGGCTACACCTTC
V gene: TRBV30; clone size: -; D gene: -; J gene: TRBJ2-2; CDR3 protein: CAWAGSGELFF; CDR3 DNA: TGTGCCTGGGCAGGGTCCGGGGAGCTGTTTTTT
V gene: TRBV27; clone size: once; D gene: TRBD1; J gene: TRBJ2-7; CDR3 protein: CASSLRFRQGTYEQYF; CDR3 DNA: TGTGCCAGCAGTTTACGATTCAGACAGGGAACCTACGAGCAGTACTTC
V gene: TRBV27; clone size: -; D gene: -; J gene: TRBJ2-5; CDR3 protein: CASSLWGRQETQYF; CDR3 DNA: TGTGCCAGCAGTTTATGGGGCCGTCAAGAGACCCAGTACTTC
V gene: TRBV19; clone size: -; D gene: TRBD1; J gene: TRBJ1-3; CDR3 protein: CASSMPRDRGRRGNTIYF; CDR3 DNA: TGTGCCAGTAGTATGCCCCGGGACAGGGGGCGCCGAGGAAACACCATATATTTT
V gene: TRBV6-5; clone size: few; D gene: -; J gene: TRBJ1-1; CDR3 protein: CASSYVPSNTEAFF; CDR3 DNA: TGTGCCAGCAGTTACGTTCCCTCGAACACTGAAGCTTTCTTT
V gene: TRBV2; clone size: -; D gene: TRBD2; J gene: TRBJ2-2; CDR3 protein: CAGSLAGGPTGELFF; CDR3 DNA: TGTGCCGGCTCCTTAGCGGGAGGGCCCACCGGGGAGCTGTTTTTT
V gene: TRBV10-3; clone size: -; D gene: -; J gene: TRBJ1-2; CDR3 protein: CAISEGRRSYGYTF; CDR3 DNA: TGTGCCATCAGTGAGGGCCGCCGGAGCTATGGCTACACCTTC
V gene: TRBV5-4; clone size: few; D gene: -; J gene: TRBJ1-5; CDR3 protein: CASSLEGNNQPQHF; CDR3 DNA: TGTGCCAGCAGCTTGGAGGGGAACAATCAGCCCCAGCATTTT
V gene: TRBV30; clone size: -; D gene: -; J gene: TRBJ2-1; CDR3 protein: CAWSGGVYNEQFF; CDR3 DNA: TGTGCCTGGAGTGGCGGGGTCTACAATGAGCAGTTCTTC
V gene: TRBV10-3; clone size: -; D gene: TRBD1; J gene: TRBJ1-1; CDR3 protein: CAISRTGENTEAFF; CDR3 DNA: TGTGCCATCAGCCGGACAGGGGAGAACACTGAAGCTTTCTTT
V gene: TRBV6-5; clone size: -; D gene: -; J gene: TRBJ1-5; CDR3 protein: CASSTTRRVNQPQHF; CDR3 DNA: TGTGCCAGCTCCACGACCCGCAGGGTCAATCAGCCCCAGCATTTT